The TCR beta chain under discussion was sequenced for a study of naive and memory T cell subsets (dated 2017 in TCRdb). Some background on the complete study: The study applied an open-source, UMI-based TCR alpha and beta sequencing pipeline to sorted naive and memory peripheral blood T cell subsets. RNA was DNase-treated and reverse transcribed with TCR constant-region primers, mostly using SuperScript III. The results of the functional CMV T cell responses matched the IgG serology results in every case. The paper's findings and limits, for the study overall: No ground truth was available to validate the repertoire findings for the naive and memory subsets. After error correction, only a single occurrence was seen for over 85% of naive TCR sequences, so much steeper abundance distributions were produced than in memory subsets. Single alpha or beta chain sequences, rather than paired alpha/beta receptors, were used to define clonotypes. In both CD4 and CD8 cells, a rise in Gini index and a fall in Shannon and inverse Simpson diversity were observed from naive through CM, EM and EMRA. RNA-based TCR counts may be affected by expression changes linked to T cell activation and differentiation. A few larger clonotypes were found in naive repertoires, especially CD8, and these larger clonotypes were possibly memory cells re-expressing CD45RA. TCR abundance followed a power law with an exponent that was different for naive and memory subsets but consistent across the three individuals.

From the second PCR step onward, the TCR alpha chain libraries and the TCR beta chain libraries were amplified separately. CMV status of each donor was established by measuring IFNgamma production from CD4+ T cells after fresh PBMCs were stimulated overnight with CMV viral lysate. Miltenyi beads were used first to positively select CD4 T cells, and CD8 T cells were then positively selected from the CD4-negative fraction. Cells stained for CD3, CD4, CD8, CD45RA, CD27 and a live/dead dye were sorted on a BD Aria II into four subsets by CD45RA and CD27. Blood came from a few healthy volunteers, each fractionated into CD4 and CD8 T cells and then into four differentiation subsets. Roughly 0.12 L of peripheral blood was taken from each donor, and PBMC were separated by density-gradient centrifugation on Ficoll-Paque PLUS. Sorted cells were lysed in RLT buffer, and RNA was extracted with a Qiagen RNeasy kit and stored at -80°C.

To prepare the library, UMI-ligation and nested PCR was applied. The beta constant-region primer was an equimolar mix of two oligonucleotides covering both TRBC1 and TRBC2. T4 RNA ligase 1 ligated a single-stranded oligonucleotide carrying the SP2 primer and a 12-nucleotide UMI to the cDNA 3' end. The ligated cDNA went through four rounds of PCR with nested alpha and beta constant-region primers together with the SP2 primer. Incubation of the ligation reaction was carried out at 16 degrees C for about 19-25 hours. PCR2 was typically performed as a SYBR Green qPCR and was stopped at a predetermined threshold so that over-amplification was prevented. Every purification after the first one was done using Agencourt AMPure XP magnetic beads. Library amounts were measured by Qubit and library quality was assessed on a TapeStation, where the main peak was expected at around 650 bp. The pooled libraries were sequenced on an Illumina MiSeq using v2 2x251 paired-end kits, which usually yielded roughly 0.95-2.2 million reads per sample. Libraries were pooled at around 3.8 nM per sample, and roughly 4.5-7% PhiX was added to improve cluster recognition. The authors' analysis ran thus. V and J genes were assigned to Demultiplexor-processed FASTQ reads by Decombinator through tag matching, with a single base-pair mismatch being allowed. Collapsinator used UMIs to correct both sequencing errors and frequency errors arising from PCR heterogeneity. CDR3Translator translated TCRs and extracted CDR3s from the conserved cysteine to the FGXG phenylalanine, flagging non-productive sequences. Gini, Shannon entropy and inverse Simpson indices were computed after subsampling the repertoires to the same number of UMI-defined TCRs. Power-law fits to clonotype abundance distributions were performed by maximum likelihood within the linear range. When run on a single naive CD8 sample, MIGEC and the pipeline yielded similar UMI counts, similar unique TCR numbers and similar clonal distributions. One analysis removed from the naive repertoire any naive TCRs that were also present in any memory subset from the same donor. A set of several thousand CMV-associated CDR3 sequences, compiled from VDJdb and a published dataset, was used to search the repertoires. TCRdb reworked the public reads: Q25 trimming with fastp, MiXCR clone assembly, productive beta chains retained. Each entry merges the rows of one CDR3 protein and shows their most common DNA and genes. TCRdb, not the authors, supplied the V and J calls. The sample data list 120,000 to 150,000 distinct CDR3 sequences, and approximately 15% of these were observed just once. The ten largest account for just over 0.14% of the sample.

Including cysteine and phenylalanine, the CDR3 has 14 amino acids. Of the read, only the CDR3 DNA is kept; its 42 bases are in frame from base 1. The germline V gene provides CDR1 SGHRS and CDR2 YFSETQ. V loses 4 bases of germline sequence and J loses 0 bases, and the interval between the two ends is 10 bases. Remarks on this clonotype: Its specific antigen is unknown. No clone much larger than this one lies a single base away; base qualities are absent.

The chain uses TRBV5-1 and TRBJ2-5, with a tentative D gene TRBD2 over 6 matching bases. What was sequenced was naive CD4+ T cells from blood. The cell subset or site label, read with the paper, signifies: naive T cells, CD45RA high CD27+. The clonotype comes from a human donor in good health. The sequence in DNA is TGCGCCAGCAGCCTAGAGCGGGACCAAGAGACCCAGTACTTC. This sequence encodes CASSLERDQETQYF.